The TCR beta chain described here comes from a study of blood T cell repertoires in COVID-19. The method was immunoSEQ multiplex PCR; TCRdb's version includes in-frame clones alone and lacks a portion of them. This repertoire shows approximately 92,000 clones, approximately 80% found once; its top ten account for 3% to 4%. This receptor was obtained from a man between 45 and 60 years old with acute or convalescent COVID-19. Sequencing used peripheral blood.

CDR3 sequence reads: CASRLDQGKRNTIYF. The CDR3 DNA reads TGTGCCAGCAGACTAGATCAGGGGAAGCGAAACACCATATATTTT. The J gene is TRBJ1-3, the V gene TRBV6-5; D may be TRBD1 (6 bases). The ends were cut back, 6 bases at V and 5 bases at J, with 17 bases in the middle. The CDR3 has 15 residues. Germline CDR1 is MNHEY and CDR2 is SVGAGI.